Listed below are T cell receptor beta chains from one sample, sequenced in a study of beta chain features in type 1 diabetes. Some clones are missing from TCRdb's copy, which holds only in-frame ones; the method was immunoSEQ multiplex PCR. The sample consists of about 370,000 clones, about 10% of them appearing once. What was sequenced was central memory CD4+ T cells from blood. The receptors come from a man aged 25-45 years with type 1 diabetes. The CDR3 runs from the conserved cysteine through the conserved F or W. A D gene is named only where the DNA matches it firmly. Clone size is not always given. Where it is, it says once, few, many or a class for expanded clones.

CDR3nt: TGTGCCAGCAGGAGAGGACAGGGAGAGACCCAGTACTTC
CDR3aa: CASRRGQGETQYF
d_gene: TRBD1
j_gene: TRBJ2-5
abundance: few
v_gene: TRBV6-1

CDR3nt: TGTGCCAGCAGTTTACCGGGAGGGGGATGGACAGGAAACACCATATATTTT
CDR3aa: CASSLPGGGWTGNTIYF
d_gene: .
j_gene: TRBJ1-3
abundance: few
v_gene: TRBV28

CDR3nt: TGTGCCAGCAGCGGTCCGGTTAATTCCGAGCAGTACTTC
CDR3aa: CASSGPVNSEQYF
d_gene: .
j_gene: TRBJ2-7
abundance: few
v_gene: TRBV7-2

CDR3nt: TGTGCCAGCAGTCCCGGCATGCGGAATGAAAAACTGTTTTTT
CDR3aa: CASSPGMRNEKLFF
d_gene: .
j_gene: TRBJ1-4
abundance: many
v_gene: TRBV28

CDR3nt: TGTGCCAGCAGCTTAGGCGGGGCCACAGATACGCAGTATTTT
CDR3aa: CASSLGGATDTQYF
d_gene: .
j_gene: TRBJ2-3
abundance: .
v_gene: TRBV7-3

CDR3nt: TGTGCCAGCAGTGCCGGTAGCGGGCGGGAAGAGACCCAGTACTTC
CDR3aa: CASSAGSGREETQYF
d_gene: TRBD2
j_gene: TRBJ2-5
abundance: few
v_gene: TRBV2

CDR3nt: TGTGCCAGCAGCCAAGAAAGACTGGGGGGCTACACCTTC
CDR3aa: CASSQERLGGYTF
d_gene: .
j_gene: TRBJ1-2
abundance: .
v_gene: TRBV4-2

CDR3nt: TGTGCCAGCAGTGAAGACGGTCGCATTGCGGGCCTTCCCTTGGGGCTACAAGAGACCCAGTACTTC
CDR3aa: CASSEDGRIAGLPLGLQETQYF
d_gene: .
j_gene: TRBJ2-5
abundance: few
v_gene: TRBV6-1

CDR3nt: TGCGCCAGCAGCCGAACACCGGGACTAGCGGCCGAGCAGTACTTC
CDR3aa: CASSRTPGLAAEQYF
d_gene: TRBD2
j_gene: TRBJ2-7
abundance: .
v_gene: TRBV4-1

CDR3nt: TGTGCCAGCACAAAGGGGGTGCGGGACGGGGAGCTGTTTTTT
CDR3aa: CASTKGVRDGELFF
d_gene: .
j_gene: TRBJ2-2
abundance: .
v_gene: TRBV19

CDR3nt: TGTGCCAGCAGGGTGGACGGTAATCCGTACTTC
CDR3aa: CASRVDGNPYF
d_gene: .
j_gene: TRBJ2-7
abundance: few
v_gene: TRBV7-6

CDR3nt: TGTGCCATCAGTGAGAGGTCGGGGTCGTTTGAAAAACTGTTTTTT
CDR3aa: CAISERSGSFEKLFF
d_gene: .
j_gene: TRBJ1-4
abundance: .
v_gene: TRBV10-3

CDR3nt: TGTGCCAGCAGCTTGGACAGGGACACTGAAGCTTTCTTT
CDR3aa: CASSLDRDTEAFF
d_gene: .
j_gene: TRBJ1-1
abundance: .
v_gene: TRBV5-4

CDR3nt: TGTGCCAGCAGCGTAGGGGCTAGCGGAGCCGAAGAGACCCAGTACTTC
CDR3aa: CASSVGASGAEETQYF
d_gene: TRBD2
j_gene: TRBJ2-5
abundance: few
v_gene: TRBV9

CDR3nt: TGTGCCATCAGTGAGTCGAGTCAGGCCTACAATGAGCAGTTCTTC
CDR3aa: CAISESSQAYNEQFF
d_gene: .
j_gene: TRBJ2-1
abundance: .
v_gene: TRBV10-3

CDR3nt: TGTGCCAGCAGCCCAAGGGGGCGGGGCCCTTACGAGCAGTACTTC
CDR3aa: CASSPRGRGPYEQYF
d_gene: .
j_gene: TRBJ2-7
abundance: .
v_gene: TRBV7-2

CDR3nt: TGTGCCAGCAGCTTAGCGAGGGGCGGGGACGAGCAGTACTTC
CDR3aa: CASSLARGGDEQYF
d_gene: .
j_gene: TRBJ2-7
abundance: few
v_gene: TRBV7-2

CDR3nt: TGCGCCAGCAGCTTGACAGGGGGCCATGACTATGGCTACACCTTC
CDR3aa: CASSLTGGHDYGYTF
d_gene: TRBD1
j_gene: TRBJ1-2
abundance: .
v_gene: TRBV5-1

CDR3nt: TGTGCCAGCAGCGCGCACGGGGGGGGCACCGGGGAGCTGTTTTTT
CDR3aa: CASSAHGGGTGELFF
d_gene: TRBD2
j_gene: TRBJ2-2
abundance: .
v_gene: TRBV28

CDR3nt: TGTGCCAGCTCCCCCGCAGGCGGGCTCTCCTACGAGCAGTACTTC
CDR3aa: CASSPAGGLSYEQYF
d_gene: .
j_gene: TRBJ2-7
abundance: few
v_gene: TRBV18

CDR3nt: TGTGCCAGCTCACCCGGGACAGGGGGCTACGAGCAGTACTTC
CDR3aa: CASSPGTGGYEQYF
d_gene: TRBD1
j_gene: TRBJ2-7
abundance: .
v_gene: TRBV18

CDR3nt: TGTGCCAGCAGCTTGGGCCAACTTGTTACCTACGAGCAGTACTTC
CDR3aa: CASSLGQLVTYEQYF
d_gene: .
j_gene: TRBJ2-7
abundance: many
v_gene: TRBV5-4

CDR3nt: TGTGCCAGCAGTTACCAACGTGGCACTGAAGCTTTCTTT
CDR3aa: CASSYQRGTEAFF
d_gene: .
j_gene: TRBJ1-1
abundance: .
v_gene: TRBV6-5

CDR3nt: TGTGCCAGTAGTAAGGGTACCCACGAGCAGTACTTC
CDR3aa: CASSKGTHEQYF
d_gene: .
j_gene: TRBJ2-7
abundance: many
v_gene: TRBV19

CDR3nt: TGCGCCAGCAGCACAATTTACAGCACTGAAGCTTTCTTT
CDR3aa: CASSTIYSTEAFF
d_gene: .
j_gene: TRBJ1-1
abundance: few
v_gene: TRBV5-1

CDR3nt: TGTGCCATCAGCCCCGGCGAAGCCATGCAGTACTTC
CDR3aa: CAISPGEAMQYF
d_gene: .
j_gene: TRBJ2-7
abundance: many
v_gene: TRBV10-3

CDR3nt: TGTGCCAGCAGTCGAGCGGGAGTTGGTGTAGATACGCAGTATTTT
CDR3aa: CASSRAGVGVDTQYF
d_gene: TRBD2
j_gene: TRBJ2-3
abundance: .
v_gene: TRBV27

CDR3nt: TGTGCCAGCAGTTCTAGCGGGAGGGCCAGCGAGCAGTACTTC
CDR3aa: CASSSSGRASEQYF
d_gene: TRBD2
j_gene: TRBJ2-7
abundance: .
v_gene: TRBV10-3

CDR3nt: TGTGCCAGCAGCGCCACCGAGACCCAGTACTTC
CDR3aa: CASSATETQYF
d_gene: .
j_gene: TRBJ2-5
abundance: .
v_gene: TRBV7-2

CDR3nt: TGTGCCAGTAGTATCTCAGCGGGGGCAGCCTACGAGCAGTACTTC
CDR3aa: CASSISAGAAYEQYF
d_gene: TRBD2
j_gene: TRBJ2-7
abundance: .
v_gene: TRBV19

CDR3nt: TGTGCCAGCAGTTACTTCAGGGAAGAGACCCAGTACTTC
CDR3aa: CASSYFREETQYF
d_gene: .
j_gene: TRBJ2-5
abundance: many
v_gene: TRBV6-6

CDR3nt: TGCGCCAGCAGCTTGCGAAATCTACAGGACGGGGCTTTCTTT
CDR3aa: CASSLRNLQDGAFF
d_gene: .
j_gene: TRBJ1-1
abundance: few
v_gene: TRBV5-1

CDR3nt: TGTGCCACCTACCCGACGGGGCGAGCGTACACTGAAGCTTTCTTT
CDR3aa: CATYPTGRAYTEAFF
d_gene: .
j_gene: TRBJ1-1
abundance: few
v_gene: TRBV27

CDR3nt: TGTGCCAGCAGCCCTACTACTAGCGGTCGATCCTACGAGCAGTACTTC
CDR3aa: CASSPTTSGRSYEQYF
d_gene: TRBD2
j_gene: TRBJ2-7
abundance: many
v_gene: TRBV5-4

CDR3nt: TGTGCCAGCTCACCACCGAGTTCAGGAAACACTGAAGCTTTCTTT
CDR3aa: CASSPPSSGNTEAFF
d_gene: .
j_gene: TRBJ1-1
abundance: many
v_gene: TRBV18

CDR3nt: TGTGCCAGCAGCTTGGCCTTAGGGACGAACACTGAAGCTTTCTTT
CDR3aa: CASSLALGTNTEAFF
d_gene: .
j_gene: TRBJ1-1
abundance: .
v_gene: TRBV5-4

CDR3nt: TGCGCCAGCAGCTTTCATACAGATACGCAGTATTTT
CDR3aa: CASSFHTDTQYF
d_gene: .
j_gene: TRBJ2-3
abundance: few
v_gene: TRBV5-1

CDR3nt: TGTGCCAGCAGTTTAGCTGCTCAGCCCCAGCATTTT
CDR3aa: CASSLAAQPQHF
d_gene: .
j_gene: TRBJ1-5
abundance: .
v_gene: TRBV2

CDR3nt: TGTGCCAGCAGTTACTCAGGGGGCGGCAGTCAGCCCCAGCATTTT
CDR3aa: CASSYSGGGSQPQHF
d_gene: TRBD1
j_gene: TRBJ1-5
abundance: .
v_gene: TRBV6-5

CDR3nt: TGCAGCGTTGATCCGGGACAGGGTAGCTACGAGCAGTACTTC
CDR3aa: CSVDPGQGSYEQYF
d_gene: TRBD1
j_gene: TRBJ2-7
abundance: .
v_gene: TRBV29-1

CDR3nt: TGTGCCAGCAGCCCGACAGGGGAAGAGACCCAGTACTTC
CDR3aa: CASSPTGEETQYF
d_gene: TRBD1
j_gene: TRBJ2-5
abundance: few
v_gene: TRBV6-1

CDR3nt: TGTGCCAGCAGTTCCCCCAATCAGCCCCAGCATTTT
CDR3aa: CASSSPNQPQHF
d_gene: .
j_gene: TRBJ1-5
abundance: .
v_gene: TRBV27

CDR3nt: TGTGCCAGCAGCTTAGTCGGGTCAGCTAACTATGGCTACACCTTC
CDR3aa: CASSLVGSANYGYTF
d_gene: .
j_gene: TRBJ1-2
abundance: many
v_gene: TRBV11-2

CDR3nt: TGTGCCAGCAATCGACAGGGGGCCTACGAGCAGTACTTC
CDR3aa: CASNRQGAYEQYF
d_gene: TRBD1
j_gene: TRBJ2-7
abundance: few
v_gene: TRBV6-1

CDR3nt: TGTGCCAGCAGCTTCGGACTAGCGGGAGGGCCTGAGCAGTTCTTC
CDR3aa: CASSFGLAGGPEQFF
d_gene: TRBD2
j_gene: TRBJ2-1
abundance: few
v_gene: TRBV11-3

CDR3nt: TGTGCCAGCAGCTTTTCGAGGGGGAACTATGGCTACACCTTC
CDR3aa: CASSFSRGNYGYTF
d_gene: .
j_gene: TRBJ1-2
abundance: .
v_gene: TRBV11-2

CDR3nt: TGCGCCAGCACGGAACAGGGGGCTAAGACTGAAGCTTTCTTT
CDR3aa: CASTEQGAKTEAFF
d_gene: TRBD1
j_gene: TRBJ1-1
abundance: few
v_gene: TRBV5-1

CDR3nt: TGTGCCACCAGCAGACCGGAGGCAGGGTCTACCTACGAGCAGTACTTC
CDR3aa: CATSRPEAGSTYEQYF
d_gene: .
j_gene: TRBJ2-7
abundance: many
v_gene: TRBV15